These 9 T cell receptor beta chains share one sample of origin, sequenced in a study of shared clonotypes between healthy human individuals. Sequencing was performed with immunoSEQ multiplex PCR; in TCRdb, only in-frame clones are kept and a portion is missing. The sample contains roughly 530,000 clones, approximately 95% of which appear only once. Material for sequencing was naive CD4+ T cells sorted from blood. Subset described: CD45RA+ positively selected. The receptors here all came from a woman in her twenties or thirties in good health.

As regards this clone: Different DNA sequences within this sample yield the same CDR3. V and J are TRBV29-1 and TRBJ1-1; unclear D gene. Germline V lookup: CDR1 SQVTM, CDR2 ANQGSEA. Deletions cut 4 bases from V and 2 bases from J, with 11 bases between. This CDR3 has 13 residues. CDR3 sequence: CSVVGQTNTEAFF. In DNA form, the CDR3 reads TGCAGCGTTGTGGGTCAGACTAACACTGAAGCTTTCTTT. The complete variable domain, with remaining parts taken from reference TRBV29-1 and TRBJ1-1, reads SAVISQKPSRDICQRGTSLTIQCQVDSQVTMMFWYRQQPGQSLTLIATANQGSEATYESGFVIDKFPISRPNLTFSTLTVSNMSPEDSSIYLCSVVGQTNTEAFFGQGTRLTVV.

The chain has TRBV2 and TRBJ1-2; 9 nucleotides line up with TRBD1. CDR3 length: 14 residues. Looked up from germline, CDR1 is SNHLY and CDR2 is FYNNEI. V trimming: 6 bases; J trimming: 0 bases; junction bases outside the gene matches: 2. The CDR3 reads CASRGTGSNYGYTF. CDR3 coding DNA: TGTGCCAGCAGGGGGACAGGGTCTAACTATGGCTACACCTTC.

The gene calls are TRBV28 and TRBJ1-2; D is perhaps TRBD1 (6 bases). V lost 5 bases to trimming and J lost 5 bases, with 21 bases between them. Germline loops: CDR1 MDHEN, CDR2 SYDVKM. The CDR3 runs to 16 residues. The CDR3: CASSSFGTLPGYGYTF. CDR3 sequence (DNA): TGTGCCAGCAGTAGCTTCGGGACACTTCCCGGTTATGGCTACACCTTC.

V usage is TRBV28 and J usage is TRBJ1-5; tentatively, D is TRBD1 (6 bases). The CDR3 has 13 residues. Germline lookup yields CDR1 MDHEN and CDR2 SYDVKM. Trimming stripped 10 bases from V and 3 bases from J, with 13 bases between. The CDR3 sequence: CAIRGPINQPQHF. The CDR3 nucleotides are TGTGCCATCAGGGGACCTATCAATCAGCCCCAGCATTTT.

This sequence joins TRBV5-4 and TRBJ1-1; no clear D gene. Germline V gene lookup returns CDR1 SGHNT and CDR2 YYREEE (reference sequence). Between the trimmed V and J ends, which lost 3 bases and 4 bases, there was a span of 19 bases. The CDR3 extends over 16 amino acids. CDR3 DNA sequence: TGTGCCAGCAGCTCCCGGGCCTCGGTAGGGATCACTGAAGCTTTCTTT. As protein: CASSSRASVGITEAFF.

The CDR3 nucleotides read TGTGCCAGCAGTTACTCGGGACAGGACACAGATACGCAGTATTTT. Protein product: CASSYSGQDTDTQYF. The chain employs TRBV6-5 and TRBJ2-3; 8 bases are a match to TRBD1. The CDR3 loop spans 15 amino acids. V was pared by 0 bases and J by 2 bases, with 1 base of the junction left unmatched. Germline V gives CDR1 MNHEY, CDR2 SVGAGI.

This clone appeared once. The CDR3 reads CASSQDRVLNQPQHF. CDR3 in DNA: TGTGCCAGCTCACAAGACAGGGTTTTAAATCAGCCCCAGCATTTT. The rearrangement uses TRBV18 and TRBJ1-5, with 7 bases aligning to TRBD1. The CDR3 runs 15 residues. Trimming removed 4 bases from V and 4 bases from J; junction bases left unmatched: 7. Germline loops: CDR1 KGHSH, CDR2 LQKENI.

Of note for this clone: The same CDR3 also results from other DNA sequences found in this sample. The V call is TRBV28, the J call TRBJ2-6; weak D call: TRBD2 (7 bases). CDR1 and CDR2 (germline): MDHEN, SYDVKM. The CDR3 sequence is 17 residues long. Trimming left V 7 bases short and J 1 base short, with 17 bases between. The chain's CDR3 is CASIGGGGLSGANVLTF. Here the CDR3 DNA reads TGTGCCAGCATTGGAGGGGGAGGGTTATCTGGGGCCAACGTCCTGACTTTC.

The chain couples TRBV18 to TRBJ1-1; D perhaps matches TRBD1 (5 bases). The germline CDR1 and CDR2 sequences are KGHSH and LQKENI. The CDR3 loop spans 16 amino acids. Trimming cost V 3 bases and J 2 bases, with 16 bases left between them. Written as DNA, the CDR3 is TGTGCCAGCTCACCCCGAGGGACCTGGGGTAACACTGAAGCTTTCTTT. Its protein is CASSPRGTWGNTEAFF.